Listed below are T cell receptor beta chains from one sample, sequenced in a study of T cell responses to AZD1222 COVID-19 vaccine. Profiling relied on immunoSEQ multiplex PCR, and the TCRdb table lists in-frame clones only, not all of them. The data show under 150,000 clones, with around nine tenths seen just once and 25% to 35% held by the top ten. The material sequenced was peripheral blood, taken on day 0 of AZD1222 vaccination. These receptors all come from an adult in good health. CDR3s include the opening cysteine and the closing phenylalanine or tryptophan. The D gene is left open where the match is weak. Not all rows give a size; the values are once, few, many and, for expanded clones, a class.

clone_size d_call j_call v_call cdr3_aa cdr3_nt
- TRBD1 TRBJ2-5 TRBV6-6 CASRRTGDFETQYF TGTGCCAGCAGACGGACAGGGGATTTCGAGACCCAGTACTTC
- - TRBJ1-2 TRBV14 CASSLQGWGYTF TGTGCCAGCAGCTTACAGGGTTGGGGCTACACCTTC
once - TRBJ1-5 TRBV29-1 CSVAGTAGDQPQHF TGCAGCGTCGCGGGAACAGCAGGCGATCAGCCCCAGCATTTT
- - TRBJ1-2 TRBV12-3/TRBV12-4 CASSFFQGSGYTF TGTGCCAGCAGTTTTTTTCAGGGGTCTGGCTACACCTTC
- - TRBJ1-1 TRBV29-1 CSVELYENTEAFF TGCAGCGTTGAACTTTACGAGAACACTGAAGCTTTCTTT
- - TRBJ1-1 TRBV6-2/TRBV6-3 CASSPHVNTEAFF TGTGCCAGCAGCCCACACGTTAACACTGAAGCTTTCTTT
- - TRBJ1-1 TRBV6-5 CASKYMNTEAFF TGTGCCAGCAAATACATGAACACTGAAGCTTTCTTT
- - TRBJ2-1 TRBV5-8 CASSLDTQQFF TGTGCCAGCAGCCTTGATACACAGCAGTTCTTC
- - TRBJ1-2 TRBV24-1 CATSDLSRAASNYGYTF TGTGCCACCAGTGATCTCTCCAGGGCCGCTTCTAACTATGGCTACACCTTC
- - TRBJ1-2 TRBV30 CAWSVTGWGYTF TGTGCCTGGAGTGTAACTGGATGGGGCTACACCTTC
- - TRBJ2-1 TRBV14 CASSRHQGGDEQFF TGTGCCAGCAGTCGACACCAAGGAGGGGATGAGCAGTTCTTC
once TRBD2 TRBJ2-7 TRBV9 CASSPGGYEQYF TGTGCCAGCAGTCCGGGGGGCTACGAGCAGTACTTC
- - TRBJ2-7 TRBV9 CASSVGPLYEQYF TGTGCCAGCAGCGTAGGACCACTCTACGAGCAGTACTTC
once - TRBJ2-3 TRBV30 CAWSVPGGSTDTQYF TGTGCCTGGAGTGTACCAGGCGGGAGCACAGATACGCAGTATTTT
- - TRBJ2-3 TRBV6-5 CASSYSSGSQYF TGTGCCAGCAGTTACTCCTCCGGGTCGCAGTATTTT
- - TRBJ2-2 TRBV7-2 CASNTGKNTGELFF TGTGCCAGCAACACCGGGAAGAACACCGGGGAGCTGTTTTTT
- TRBD1 TRBJ1-2 TRBV29-1 CSVEEGRGTRRYTF TGCAGCGTTGAAGAAGGCAGGGGGACTCGACGCTACACCTTC
- - TRBJ1-2 TRBV29-1 CSVEGHGYTF TGCAGCGTTGAAGGTCATGGCTACACCTTC
- - TRBJ1-1 TRBV29-1 CSVEDTGRNTEAFF TGCAGCGTTGAAGACACCGGCCGGAACACTGAAGCTTTCTTT
once TRBD1 TRBJ2-7 TRBV13 CASKDRDSPYEQYF TGTGCCAGCAAAGACCGGGACAGTCCCTACGAGCAGTACTTC
- - TRBJ2-5 TRBV29-1 CSVVERAQETQYF TGCAGCGTTGTGGAGCGGGCCCAAGAGACCCAGTACTTC
- - TRBJ1-1 TRBV28 CASSSSQTGNTEAFF TGTGCCAGCAGTTCCTCGCAGACAGGGAACACTGAAGCTTTCTTT
- - TRBJ1-6 TRBV6-4 CASSLIPGGNSPLHF TGTGCCAGCAGCCTTATCCCGGGAGGGAATTCACCCCTCCACTTT
once TRBD2 TRBJ2-1 TRBV4-3 CASSQDPASGKNEQFF TGCGCCAGCAGCCAAGATCCGGCTAGCGGGAAGAATGAGCAGTTCTTC
- TRBD1 TRBJ1-1 TRBV27 CASSFGGGQGEAFF TGTGCCAGCAGTTTTGGCGGGGGACAGGGTGAAGCTTTCTTT
- - TRBJ1-3 TRBV4-1 CASSQEQTRNTIYF TGCGCCAGCAGCCAAGAACAGACTCGAAACACCATATATTTT
few TRBD2 TRBJ2-1 TRBV7-9 CASSSLQGLAGGTFNEQFF TGTGCCAGCAGCTCATTACAGGGACTAGCGGGAGGGACGTTCAATGAGCAGTTCTTC
- - TRBJ2-2 TRBV27 CASHPEAGAAGELFF TGTGCCAGCCATCCCGAGGCGGGGGCGGCCGGGGAGCTGTTTTTT
- - TRBJ2-5 TRBV4-2 CASSQVPSGIGGETQYF TGTGCCAGCAGCCAAGTTCCCAGCGGGATAGGGGGAGAGACCCAGTACTTC
- - TRBJ2-2 TRBV15 CATSRGQGGELFF TGTGCCACCAGCAGAGGTCAGGGCGGGGAGCTGTTTTTT
- - TRBJ2-7 TRBV9 CASSVDAGRGSEQYF TGTGCCAGCAGCGTAGATGCAGGCCGGGGCAGCGAGCAGTACTTC
- - TRBJ2-2 TRBV19 CASRRQRNTGELFF TGTGCCAGTAGAAGACAGAGGAACACCGGGGAGCTGTTTTTT
- - TRBJ2-2 TRBV5-1 CASSLRDIEETGELFF TGCGCCAGCAGCTTGAGGGACATCGAGGAAACCGGGGAGCTGTTTTTT
- TRBD1 TRBJ1-1 TRBV5-8 CASSPRQGGFGAFF TGTGCCAGCAGCCCTCGACAGGGAGGTTTTGGAGCTTTCTTT
- TRBD2 TRBJ2-3 TRBV4-2 CASSALADHTDTQYF TGTGCCAGCAGCGCTCTAGCGGACCACACAGATACGCAGTATTTT
- - TRBJ1-3 TRBV25-1 CASSDMGSTGNTIYF TGTGCCAGCAGTGATATGGGCAGCACTGGAAACACCATATATTTT
- TRBD2 TRBJ2-7 TRBV10-3 CAISDPGGRGYEQYF TGTGCCATCAGTGACCCGGGAGGGAGGGGCTACGAGCAGTACTTC
few TRBD1 TRBJ2-2 TRBV5-1 CASTIQGPGTGELFF TGCGCCAGCACCATACAGGGGCCGGGGACCGGGGAGCTGTTTTTT
few - TRBJ1-5 TRBV9 CASGKSNQPQHF TGTGCCAGCGGGAAGAGCAATCAGCCCCAGCATTTT
- TRBD1 TRBJ1-1 TRBV12-3/TRBV12-4 CASSLTGATEAFF TGTGCCAGCAGCCTTACAGGGGCCACTGAAGCTTTCTTT
- - TRBJ1-1 TRBV7-3 CASSFAGITEAFF TGTGCCAGCAGCTTTGCAGGGATAACTGAAGCTTTCTTT
once TRBD2 TRBJ2-2 TRBV10-1 CASKLGGLGTGELFF TGCGCCAGCAAATTGGGAGGGTTGGGCACCGGGGAGCTGTTTTTT
- - TRBJ2-7 TRBV5-1 CASSFTTTPYEQYF TGCGCCAGCAGCTTTACCACGACCCCCTACGAGCAGTACTTC
- TRBD1 TRBJ2-7 TRBV7-2 CASSTSTGAYEQYF TGTGCCAGCAGCACGTCGACAGGGGCCTACGAGCAGTACTTC
few - TRBJ2-5 TRBV9 CASSARDSPGGTQYF TGTGCCAGCAGCGCGCGGGACAGCCCAGGGGGGACCCAGTACTTC
- - TRBJ1-2 TRBV3-1/TRBV3-2 CASSQNANYGYTF TGTGCCAGCAGCCAGAATGCTAACTATGGCTACACCTTC
- TRBD2 TRBJ2-3 TRBV5-1 CASRTAGATDTQYF TGCGCCAGCCGGACAGCGGGAGCCACAGATACGCAGTATTTT
- - TRBJ1-2 TRBV11-1 CASSLYGYGYTF TGTGCCAGCAGCTTATACGGCTATGGCTACACCTTC
- TRBD1 TRBJ2-2 TRBV19 CASSRDRARNTGELFF TGTGCCAGTAGTAGGGACAGGGCACGGAACACCGGGGAGCTGTTTTTT
- TRBD1 TRBJ1-2 TRBV20-1 CSASGDRVNYGYTF TGCAGTGCTAGTGGGGACAGAGTAAACTATGGCTACACCTTC
- - TRBJ2-7 TRBV27 CASSLSYGSEQYF TGTGCCAGCAGTTTATCATACGGGAGCGAGCAGTACTTC